The T cell receptor (beta chain) described here comes from a study of CD8 T cells in Susac syndrome. Turning to the study itself: Susac syndrome patients were untreated, on corticosteroids with some adding intravenous immunoglobulin, or on intravenous immunoglobulin only. Broader study findings: None of the CD4+ T cell repertoires in Susac syndrome showed clonal expansion.

V lost 6 bases to trimming and J lost 1 base, with 9 bases between them. Germline assignment: CDR1 KGHSH and CDR2 LQKENI. This CDR3 has 14 amino acids. Random-hexamer reverse transcription was applied to roughly 0.5 to 1 ug RNA. Amplification of TCR beta CDR3 spanned 54 Vbeta and 13 Jbeta via immunoSEQ multiplex PCR. TCRdb itself ran the immunoSEQ multiplex PCR reads through MiXCR, one entry per CDR3 protein. In the table there are under 150,000 distinct CDR3 sequences, approximately 95% of which are singletons. Points on this clonotype: Its target is unknown.

TCR beta sequencing was performed on blood CD8+ and CD4+ T cells. The chain has TRBV18 and TRBJ2-2, with D unclear. The TCR comes from a human donor with Susac syndrome. Sequenced input: CD4+ T cells from PBMCs. CDR3 DNA sequence: TGTGCCAGCTCTACCTTCGGGAACACCGGGGAGCTGTTTTTT. Amino acid sequence: CASSTFGNTGELFF.